This entry is about one TCR beta chain. The CDR3 loop spans 18 amino acids. Germline CDR1 and CDR2: SGHRS and YFSETQ. With 6 bases clipped from V and 4 bases from J, the junction kept 14 bases outside the gene matches. Produced via immunoSEQ multiplex PCR; TCRdb's table is partial and in-frame only. The data hold around 30,000 clones, with around 90% observed a single time. The data belong to a study of T cell changes during pregnancy in multiple sclerosis. The chain employs TRBV5-1 and TRBJ2-2; TRBD2 matches 11 bases. The input for sequencing was CD8+ T cells from peripheral blood mononuclear cells, taken in the first trimester of pregnancy. This TCR was recovered from a female donor with multiple sclerosis, enrolled in a pregnancy study. The CDR3 here is CASNWASGGPLVTGELFF. The CDR3 bases are TGCGCCAGCAATTGGGCTAGCGGGGGGCCTTTGGTCACCGGGGAGCTGTTTTTT.